This T cell receptor beta chain came from a study of PD-L1 blockade in urothelial cancer. A remark on this clone: Its antigen is as yet unknown.

Patients had urothelial carcinoma that was locally advanced or metastatic. In germline, CDR1 is SGHRS, CDR2 YFSETQ. J lost 7 bases, V lost 2 bases, and 4 bases had no gene match. The CDR3 runs to 14 residues. Overall study results and limits: Tumor-linked clones in blood grew more by 3 weeks in durable-benefit patients.

Synthetic TCR analog templates were spiked into all PCRs individually. The assay was immunoSEQ multiplex PCR, and TCRdb's table has in-frame clones only and misses some. The table lists fewer than 35,000 clones, about 89% of them singletons, with under 4.5% in the top ten. This clonotype was obtained from a man aged 45-60 years with urothelial cancer. The V call is TRBV5-1, the J call TRBJ2-1; 9 bases map to TRBD2. The starting material was PBMCs, obtained around atezolizumab (anti-PD-L1) treatment. CDR3 sequence (DNA): TGCGCCAGCAGCTTCGGACTAGCGACGAATGAGCAGTTCTTC. Translation gives CASSFGLATNEQFF. The full variable domain, its missing parts supplied by reference TRBV5-1 and TRBJ2-1, is KAGVTQTPRYLIKTRGQQVTLSCSPISGHRSVSWYQQTPGQGLQFLFEYFSETQRNKGNFPGRFSGRQFSNSRSEMNVSTLELGDSALYLCASSFGLATNEQFFGPGTRLTVL.